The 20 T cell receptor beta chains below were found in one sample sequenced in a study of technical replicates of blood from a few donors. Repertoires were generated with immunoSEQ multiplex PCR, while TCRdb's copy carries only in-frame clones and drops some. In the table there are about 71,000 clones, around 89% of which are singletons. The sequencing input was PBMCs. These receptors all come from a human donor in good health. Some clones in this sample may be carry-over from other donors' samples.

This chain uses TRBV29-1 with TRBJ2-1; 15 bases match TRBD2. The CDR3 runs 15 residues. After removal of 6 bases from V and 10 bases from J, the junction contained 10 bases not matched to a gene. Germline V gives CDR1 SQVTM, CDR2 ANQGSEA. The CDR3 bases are TGCAGCGTGACCGGGACTAGCGGGAGGCGGTTGGAGCAGTTCTTC. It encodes CSVTGTSGRRLEQFF.

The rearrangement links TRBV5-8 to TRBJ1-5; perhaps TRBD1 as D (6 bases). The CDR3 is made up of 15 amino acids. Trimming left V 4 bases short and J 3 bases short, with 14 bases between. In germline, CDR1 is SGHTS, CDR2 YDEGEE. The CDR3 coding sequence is TGTGCCAGCAGCCTATACAGGGACATCAATCAGCCCCAGCATTTT. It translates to CASSLYRDINQPQHF. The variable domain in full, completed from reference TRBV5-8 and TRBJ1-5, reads EAGVTQSPTHLIKTRGQQATLRCSPISGHTSVYWYQQALGLGLQFLLWYDEGEERNRGNFPPRFSGRQFPNYSSELNVNALELEDSALYLCASSLYRDINQPQHFGDGTRLSIL.

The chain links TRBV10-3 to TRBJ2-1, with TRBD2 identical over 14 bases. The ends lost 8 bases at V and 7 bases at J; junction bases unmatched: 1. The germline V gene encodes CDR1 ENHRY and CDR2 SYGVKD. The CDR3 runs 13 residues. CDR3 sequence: CAIGLAGGNEQFF. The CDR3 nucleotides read TGTGCCATCGGACTAGCGGGAGGTAATGAGCAGTTCTTC.

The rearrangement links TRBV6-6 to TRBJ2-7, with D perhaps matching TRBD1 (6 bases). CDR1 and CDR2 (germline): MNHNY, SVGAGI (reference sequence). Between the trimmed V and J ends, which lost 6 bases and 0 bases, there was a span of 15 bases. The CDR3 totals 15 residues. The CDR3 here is CASSLQGGASYEQYF. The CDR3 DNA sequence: TGTGCCAGCAGCCTCCAAGGGGGAGCCTCCTACGAGCAGTACTTC.

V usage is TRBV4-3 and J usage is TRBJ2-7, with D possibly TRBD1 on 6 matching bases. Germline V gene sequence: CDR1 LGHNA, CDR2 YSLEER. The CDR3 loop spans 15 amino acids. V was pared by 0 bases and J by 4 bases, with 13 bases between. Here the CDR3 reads CASSQEMQGRYEQYF. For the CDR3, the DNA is TGCGCCAGCAGCCAAGAGATGCAGGGGCGATACGAGCAGTACTTC.

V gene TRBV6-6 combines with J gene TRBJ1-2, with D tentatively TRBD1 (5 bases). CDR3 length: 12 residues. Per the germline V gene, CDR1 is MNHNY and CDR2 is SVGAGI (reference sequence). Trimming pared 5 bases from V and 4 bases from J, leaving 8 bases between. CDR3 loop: CASSQTVYGYTF. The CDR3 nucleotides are TGTGCCAGCAGTCAGACAGTCTATGGCTACACCTTC.

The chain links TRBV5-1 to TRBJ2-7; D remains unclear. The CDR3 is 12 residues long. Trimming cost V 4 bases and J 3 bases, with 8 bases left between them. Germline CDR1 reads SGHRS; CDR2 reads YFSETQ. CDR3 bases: TGCGCCAGCAGCAACTCCAACTACGAGCAGTACTTC. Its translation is CASSNSNYEQYF.

The CDR3 DNA sequence: TGTGCCAGCTCACAGTCTAACTATGGCTACACCTTC. This codes for CASSQSNYGYTF. This chain links TRBV6-6 with TRBJ1-2; D gene ambiguous. Germline CDR1 and CDR2: MNHNY and SVGAGI (reference sequence). Between the trimmed V and J ends, which lost 8 bases and 0 bases, there was a span of 7 bases. CDR3 length: 12 residues.

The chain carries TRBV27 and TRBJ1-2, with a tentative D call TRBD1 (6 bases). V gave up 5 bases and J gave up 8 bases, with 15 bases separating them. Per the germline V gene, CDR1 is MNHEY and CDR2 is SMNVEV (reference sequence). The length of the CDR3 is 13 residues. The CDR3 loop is CASSPRTAAGYTF. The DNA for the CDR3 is TGTGCCAGCAGTCCCCGGACAGCAGCCGGCTACACCTTC.

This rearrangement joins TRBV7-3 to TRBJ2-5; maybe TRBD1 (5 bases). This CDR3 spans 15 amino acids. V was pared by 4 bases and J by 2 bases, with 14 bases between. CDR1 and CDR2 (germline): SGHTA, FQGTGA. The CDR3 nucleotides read TGTGCCAGCAGCTGGGGCAGAAATCAGCAAGAGACCCAGTACTTC. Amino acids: CASSWGRNQQETQYF.

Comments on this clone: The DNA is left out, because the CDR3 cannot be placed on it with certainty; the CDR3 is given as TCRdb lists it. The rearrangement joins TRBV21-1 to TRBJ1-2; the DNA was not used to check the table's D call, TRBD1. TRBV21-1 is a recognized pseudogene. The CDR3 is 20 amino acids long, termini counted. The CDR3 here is CASSKVGAGTGARSNYGYTF.

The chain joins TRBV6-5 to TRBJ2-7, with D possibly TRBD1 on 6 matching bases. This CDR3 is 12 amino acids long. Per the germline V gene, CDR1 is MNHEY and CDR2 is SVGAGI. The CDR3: CATRGDTYEQYF. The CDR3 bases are TGTGCGACCCGAGGGGACACCTACGAGCAGTACTTC.

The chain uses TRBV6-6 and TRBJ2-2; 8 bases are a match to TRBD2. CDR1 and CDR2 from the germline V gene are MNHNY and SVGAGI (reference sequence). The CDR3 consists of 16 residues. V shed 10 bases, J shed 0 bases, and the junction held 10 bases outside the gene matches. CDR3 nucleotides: TGTGCCACGACCCCCGGGGGGGGGACGAACACCGGGGAGCTGTTTTTT. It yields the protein CATTPGGGTNTGELFF.

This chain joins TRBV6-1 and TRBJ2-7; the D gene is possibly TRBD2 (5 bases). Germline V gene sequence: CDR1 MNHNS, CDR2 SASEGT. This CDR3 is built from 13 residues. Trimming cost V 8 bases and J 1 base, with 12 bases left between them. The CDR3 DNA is TGTGCCAGCGAGGGCAGACGGTCCTACGAGCAGTACTTC. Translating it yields CASEGRRSYEQYF.

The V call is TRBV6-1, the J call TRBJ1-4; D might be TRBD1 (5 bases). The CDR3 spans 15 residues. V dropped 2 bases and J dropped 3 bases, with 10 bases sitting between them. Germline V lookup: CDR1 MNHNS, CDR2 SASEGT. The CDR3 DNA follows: TGTGCCAGCAGTGAATTAGGGGCGGCTAATGAAAAACTGTTTTTT. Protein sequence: CASSELGAANEKLFF.

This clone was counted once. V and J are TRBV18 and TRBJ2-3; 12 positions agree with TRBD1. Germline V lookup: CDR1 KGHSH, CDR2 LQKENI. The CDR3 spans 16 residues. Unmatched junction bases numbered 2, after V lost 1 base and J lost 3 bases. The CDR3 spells CASSPLGQGATDTQYF. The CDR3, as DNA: TGTGCCAGCTCACCACTGGGACAGGGGGCAACAGATACGCAGTATTTT.

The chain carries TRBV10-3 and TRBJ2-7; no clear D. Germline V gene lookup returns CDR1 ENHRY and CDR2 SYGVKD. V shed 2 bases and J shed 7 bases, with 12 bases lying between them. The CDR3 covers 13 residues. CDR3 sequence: CAISEATTFEQYF. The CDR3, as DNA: TGTGCCATCAGTGAGGCTACTACGTTTGAGCAGTACTTC.

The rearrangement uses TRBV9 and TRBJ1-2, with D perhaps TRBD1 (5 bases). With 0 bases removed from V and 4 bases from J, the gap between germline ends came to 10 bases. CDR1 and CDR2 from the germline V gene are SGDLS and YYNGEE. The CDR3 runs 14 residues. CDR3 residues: CASSVATGSYGYTF. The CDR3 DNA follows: TGTGCCAGCAGCGTAGCAACAGGTTCCTATGGCTACACCTTC. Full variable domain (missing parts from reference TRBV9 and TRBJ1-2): DSGVTQTPKHLITATGQRVTLRCSPRSGDLSVYWYQQSLDQGLQFLIQYYNGEERAKGNILERFSAQQFPDLHSELNLSSLELGDSALYFCASSVATGSYGYTFGSGTRLTVV.

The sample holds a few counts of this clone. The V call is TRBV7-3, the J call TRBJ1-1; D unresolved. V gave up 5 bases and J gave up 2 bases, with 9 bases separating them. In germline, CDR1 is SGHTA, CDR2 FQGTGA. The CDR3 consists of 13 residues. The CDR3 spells CASSGGLNTEAFF. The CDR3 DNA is TGTGCCAGCAGCGGAGGTCTCAACACTGAAGCTTTCTTT.

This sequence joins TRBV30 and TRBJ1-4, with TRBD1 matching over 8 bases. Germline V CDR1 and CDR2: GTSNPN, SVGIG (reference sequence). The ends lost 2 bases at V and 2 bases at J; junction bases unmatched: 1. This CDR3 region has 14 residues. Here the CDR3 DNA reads TGTGCCTGGAGTAGGACAGGGACTAATGAAAAACTGTTTTTT. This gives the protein CAWSRTGTNEKLFF.